The 30 T cell receptor beta chains below were found in one sample sequenced in a study of T cells in Graves' hyperthyroidism and ophthalmopathy. RNA transcripts yielded amplified TCR beta CDR3 regions. TCR CDR3 regions were first amplified by RT-PCR with HTBI primers. TCRdb itself ran the multiplex PCR reads through MiXCR, one entry per CDR3 protein. The sample records some 490,000 distinct CDR3 sequences, under 25% being singletons. The sequenced sample consisted of blood. Receptor source: a woman aged 70-85 years with Graves' ophthalmopathy.

This clonotype was detected a few times. The chain is built from TRBV18 and TRBJ1-1, with D unresolved. CDR3 length: 12 amino acids. Trimming took off 6 bases at V and 8 bases at J, with 13 bases between the two ends. CDR1 is KGHSH, CDR2 LQKENI, per germline. The CDR3 here is CASSQSRAEAFF. The CDR3 DNA reads TGTGCCAGCTCCCAGTCGAGGGCCGAAGCTTTCTTT.

This clonotype has just a few counts. This chain joins TRBV10-1 and TRBJ2-7, with TRBD2 matching 13 bases. J lost 3 bases, V lost 0 bases, and 2 bases had no gene match. The CDR3 totals 16 residues. Germline CDR1 reads WNHNN; CDR2 reads SYGVQD (reference sequence). In DNA form, the CDR3 reads TGCGCCAGCAGTGAGTCGGGACTAGCGGGGAACTACGAGCAGTACTTC. It yields the protein CASSESGLAGNYEQYF.

The DNA for the CDR3 is TGTGCCAGCGGCAAGGGGAACACCGGGGAGCTGTTTTTT. Its protein is CASGKGNTGELFF. The V call is TRBV2, the J call TRBJ2-2; D gene uncertain. The CDR3 is 13 amino acids. Trimming stripped 8 bases from V and 1 base from J, with 8 bases between. Germline CDR1 SNHLY, CDR2 FYNNEI.

This chain joins TRBV30 and TRBJ1-2, with D unclear. The germline gives CDR1 GTSNPN, CDR2 SVGIG (reference sequence). The CDR3 spans 14 residues. V was clipped by 4 bases and J by 4 bases, with 16 bases between them. This CDR3 reads CAWNTLGQFYGYTF. CDR3 nucleotides: TGTGCCTGGAATACACTTGGTCAGTTCTATGGCTACACCTTC.

In this sample, this clonotype turned up many times. This chain connects TRBV12-3 or TRBV12-4 to TRBJ2-5; no reliable D call. This CDR3 is 12 amino acids long. Trimming left V 5 bases short and J 7 bases short, with 11 bases between. CDR3 in amino acids: CASSTTEVTQYF. For the CDR3, the DNA is TGTGCCAGCAGTACAACCGAGGTGACCCAGTACTTC.

The V and J genes are TRBV6-1 and TRBJ1-6, with 8 bases lining up with TRBD1. Per germline, CDR1 MNHNS and CDR2 SASEGT. The CDR3 is 14 residues long. Trimming at V came to 6 bases and at J to 7 bases, leaving 5 bases not matched to a gene. CDR3 DNA: TGTGCCAGCAGCCCACGACAGGGGAATTCACCCCTCCACTTT. The encoded protein is CASSPRQGNSPLHF.

The rearrangement uses TRBV5-8 and TRBJ2-7; no reliable D call. Germline-derived CDR1 and CDR2 are SGHTS and YDEGEE. This CDR3 has 16 residues. V lost 3 bases to trimming and J lost 0 bases, with 16 bases between them. DNA of the CDR3: TGTGCCAGCAGCTCCCTTATAACCGCGAGCTCCTACGAGCAGTACTTC. Amino acids: CASSSLITASSYEQYF.

This clonotype was picked up many times. This chain joins TRBV20-1 and TRBJ2-3, with D unresolved. Germline CDR1 is DFQATT and CDR2 is SNEGSKA (reference sequence). CDR3 length equals 11 residues. V was cut by 5 bases and J by 2 bases, with 5 bases left in between. CDR3 coding DNA: TGCAGTGCTCGCCTCACAGATACGCAGTATTTT. This translates into CSARLTDTQYF.

This clonotype showed up many times. The chain links TRBV12-3 or TRBV12-4 to TRBJ1-1, with a tentative D call TRBD1 (5 bases). Trimming pared 4 bases from V and 0 bases from J, leaving 12 bases between. This CDR3 contains 15 residues. The CDR3 bases are TGTGCCAGCAGTTCCCTGACAGTGATGAACACTGAAGCTTTCTTT. As protein: CASSSLTVMNTEAFF.

This clonotype was seen ten or more times. This chain's CDR3 is CASRPAGYNTEAFF. The CDR3 coding sequence is TGTGCCAGCAGACCGGCAGGCTATAACACTGAAGCTTTCTTT. This sequence joins TRBV12-3 or TRBV12-4 and TRBJ1-1, with unresolved D. The CDR3 totals 14 residues. Trimming pared 6 bases from V and 2 bases from J, leaving 13 bases between.

Many counts were recorded for this clonotype. The CDR3 DNA follows: TGTGCCAGCAGCCAAGAAGGAGCGCGGGGGGGACTGGATACGCAGTATTTT. The encoded protein is CASSQEGARGGLDTQYF. The rearrangement uses TRBV11-2 and TRBJ2-3; 9 nucleotides align to TRBD2. The CDR3 is made up of 17 amino acids. Germline V gene data show CDR1 as SGHAT and CDR2 as FQNNGV. The V segment lost 5 bases and the J segment 6 bases; nucleotides outside the gene matches: 15.

The sample holds many counts of this clonotype. The chain combines TRBV2 with TRBJ1-2; no clear D gene. Germline CDR1 SNHLY, CDR2 FYNNEI. The V end was cut by 2 bases, the J end by 5 bases, with 15 bases between. This CDR3 is 15 amino acids long. The CDR3 nucleotides read TGTGCCAGCAGTGAAAGCGGCAGGCGGCCTTATGGCTACACCTTC. Its translation: CASSESGRRPYGYTF.

This clonotype was counted many times. The chain is built from TRBV12-3 or TRBV12-4 and TRBJ2-3; 7 bases match TRBD1. The V segment lost 3 bases and the J segment 6 bases; nucleotides outside the gene matches: 12. The CDR3 has 16 amino acids. The CDR3 DNA is TGTGCCAGCAGTTTTGCCCGGGACAGAGTAAGGGATACGCAGTATTTT. Its translation is CASSFARDRVRDTQYF.

V and J are TRBV5-1 and TRBJ2-2; D is unclear. The CDR3 sequence is 14 residues long. V dropped 5 bases and J dropped 0 bases, with 8 bases sitting between them. The germline V gene encodes CDR1 SGHRS and CDR2 YFSETQ. As DNA, the CDR3 is TGCGCCAGCAGACAGCAAGCGAACACCGGGGAGCTGTTTTTT. It is translated as CASRQQANTGELFF.

In this sample, this clonotype turned up a few times. J is TRBJ2-2 and V is TRBV5-1; TRBD1 agrees at 9 bases. CDR3 length: 16 residues. V shed 0 bases and J 5 bases; nucleotides not matched to a gene: 5. Looked up from germline, CDR1 is SGHRS and CDR2 is YFSETQ. The CDR3 bases are TGCGCCAGCAGCTTGGCTGGACAGGGGAGAACCGGGGAGCTGTTTTTT. Translating it yields CASSLAGQGRTGELFF.

The chain employs TRBV10-3 and TRBJ2-1; 7 nucleotides line up with TRBD1. CDR3 length equals 15 residues. With 6 bases clipped from V and 10 bases from J, the junction kept 15 bases outside the gene matches. CDR1 ENHRY and CDR2 SYGVKD come from the germline V gene. CDR3 region: CAIRDRYSKSYEQFF. Written as DNA, the CDR3 is TGTGCCATCAGGGACAGGTACTCAAAAAGCTACGAGCAGTTCTTC.

The rearrangement joins TRBV9 to TRBJ1-3, with 10 bases aligning to TRBD1. There are 14 residues in the CDR3. Germline loops: CDR1 SGDLS, CDR2 YYNGEE. V lost 4 bases to trimming and J lost 7 bases; unmatched junction nucleotides: 5. CDR3 sequence (DNA): TGTGCCAGCAGCCCGGACAGGGGGTGGAACACCATATATTTT. This translates into CASSPDRGWNTIYF.

This clonotype was seen many times. The chain links TRBV2 to TRBJ1-1; no clear D. Trimming left V 2 bases short and J 2 bases short, with 12 bases between. Germline V gives CDR1 SNHLY, CDR2 FYNNEI. The CDR3 loop spans 15 amino acids. The chain's CDR3 is CASSEYRAANTEAFF. Written as DNA, the CDR3 is TGTGCCAGCAGTGAATATAGGGCCGCAAACACTGAAGCTTTCTTT. The variable domain in full, completed from reference TRBV2 and TRBJ1-1, reads EPEVTQTPSHQVTQMGQEVILRCVPISNHLYFYWYRQILGQKVEFLVSFYNNEISEKSEIFDDQFSVERPDGSNFTLKIRSTKLEDSAMYFCASSEYRAANTEAFFGQGTRLTVV.

CDR3 sequence reads: CASSRGQGYYGYTF. The CDR3 DNA is TGTGCCAGCAGCCGAGGACAGGGATACTATGGCTACACCTTC. The rearrangement joins TRBV6-2 or TRBV6-3 to TRBJ1-2; the match to TRBD1 covers 8 bases. Per germline, CDR1 MNHEY and CDR2 SVGEGT. CDR3 size: 14 residues. V lost 6 bases to trimming and J lost 3 bases; unmatched junction nucleotides: 6.

This clonotype came up many times. The J gene is TRBJ2-5, the V gene TRBV28; tentatively, D is TRBD1 (5 bases). Trimming left V 2 bases short and J 2 bases short, with 9 bases between. CDR1 and CDR2 from the germline V gene are MDHEN and SYDVKM. The CDR3 runs to 14 residues. The CDR3, as DNA: TGTGCCAGCAGTTTACTCAGGGCACAAGAGACCCAGTACTTC. It codes for CASSLLRAQETQYF.

CDR3 coding DNA: TGTGCCAGTAGTACCAATACGGACAGGGACCCCTACGAGCAGTACTTC. Translated, it gives CASSTNTDRDPYEQYF. This chain joins TRBV19 and TRBJ2-7; 8 bases agree with TRBD1. J was trimmed by 2 bases and V by 4 bases; bases with no gene match: 10. The CDR3 consists of 16 residues. Germline V gives CDR1 LNHDA, CDR2 SQIVND (reference sequence).

This clonotype has more than one count but fewer than ten. The genes are TRBV30 and TRBJ2-7, with 8 nucleotides matching TRBD1. This CDR3 is 14 amino acids long. V dropped 2 bases and J dropped 6; count of bases not matched to a gene: 9. Germline V gene sequence: CDR1 GTSNPN, CDR2 SVGIG (reference sequence). The CDR3 DNA reads as TGTGCCTGGAGTCGTGGCAGGGGGCTCTTCGAGCAGTACTTC. This codes for CAWSRGRGLFEQYF.

This chain links TRBV9 with TRBJ2-7; D gene uncertain. CDR3 size: 14 residues. Germline V gene data show CDR1 as SGDLS and CDR2 as YYNGEE. With 4 bases removed from V and 0 bases from J, the gap between germline ends came to 11 bases. CDR3 sequence reads: CASSSDLFSYEQYF. CDR3 nucleotide sequence: TGTGCCAGCAGCTCCGACCTTTTCTCCTACGAGCAGTACTTC.

This clonotype appeared many times. The chain combines TRBV14 with TRBJ2-5, with D possibly matching TRBD1 (5 bases). The CDR3 contains 15 residues. Per germline, CDR1 SGHDN and CDR2 FVKESK. The V end lost 1 base, the J end lost 2 bases, and 11 bases lay between the germline ends. The CDR3: CASSQVRQPQETQYF. CDR3 sequence (DNA): TGTGCCAGCAGCCAAGTCCGACAGCCACAAGAGACCCAGTACTTC.

The chain uses TRBV6-2 or TRBV6-3 and TRBJ2-7; the D gene is possibly TRBD1 (6 bases). This CDR3 contains 15 residues. Germline-derived CDR1 and CDR2 are MNHEY and SVGEGT. The V end was cut by 6 bases, the J end by 2 bases, with 17 bases between. This chain's CDR3 is CASSLRTVATYEQYF. For the CDR3, the DNA is TGTGCCAGCAGCCTACGGACAGTTGCGACCTACGAGCAGTACTTC.

A few counts support this clonotype. J is TRBJ1-4 and V is TRBV2; TRBD1 matches 7 bases. Germline V CDR1 and CDR2: SNHLY, FYNNEI. The CDR3 contains 16 residues. V was clipped by 7 bases and J by 2 bases; unmatched bases: 10. In nucleotides, the CDR3 is TGTGCCAGCAAAAAAGACAGGGCGCCTACTAATGAAAAACTGTTTTTT. Translation gives CASKKDRAPTNEKLFF.

In its sample, this clonotype was seen a few times. The genes are TRBV12-5 and TRBJ2-3; the D gene is possibly TRBD1 (6 bases). The germline CDR1 and CDR2 sequences are LGHNT and FRNRAP. This CDR3 comprises 12 residues. CDR3 DNA sequence: TGTGCAACTAACAGGGGCACAGATACGCAGTATTTT. Translating gives CATNRGTDTQYF. Using reference TRBV12-5 and TRBJ2-3 for the parts outside the CDR3, the full variable domain is DARVTQTPRHKVTEMGQEVTMRCQPILGHNTVFWYRQTMMQGLELLAYFRNRAPLDDSGMPKDRFSAEMPDATLATLKIQPSEPRDSAVYFCATNRGTDTQYFGPGTRLTVL.

The V and J genes are TRBV20-1 and TRBJ1-3; 8 nucleotides line up with TRBD1. This CDR3 region has 14 residues. Per the germline V gene, CDR1 is DFQATT and CDR2 is SNEGSKA (reference sequence). Germline trimming cut 6 bases from V and 5 bases from J; bases unmatched to any gene: 9. The CDR3 nucleotides read TGCAGTGCGGAAGACAGGGGTGCTAGAAACACCATATATTTT. Residues: CSAEDRGARNTIYF.

This clonotype was detected ten times or more. V is TRBV28 and J is TRBJ2-1, with D unresolved. The CDR3 consists of 15 residues. Trimming took 3 bases from V and 1 from J, leaving 10 bases between them. The germline V gene has CDR1 MDHEN and CDR2 SYDVKM. The CDR3 sequence: CASSLLKGSYNEQFF. The CDR3 DNA reads TGTGCCAGCAGTTTGTTGAAGGGATCCTACAATGAGCAGTTCTTC.

V and J are TRBV27 and TRBJ1-5; possible D gene TRBD1, 5 bases. Germline CDR1 reads MNHEY; CDR2 reads SMNVEV (reference sequence). Deletions cut 2 bases from V and 0 bases from J, with 23 bases between. The CDR3 has 20 amino acids. The CDR3 here is CASSLPRGGGPRYSNQPQHF. The CDR3 DNA is TGTGCCAGCAGTTTACCCCGCGGGGGGGGACCCCGCTATAGCAATCAGCCCCAGCATTTT.